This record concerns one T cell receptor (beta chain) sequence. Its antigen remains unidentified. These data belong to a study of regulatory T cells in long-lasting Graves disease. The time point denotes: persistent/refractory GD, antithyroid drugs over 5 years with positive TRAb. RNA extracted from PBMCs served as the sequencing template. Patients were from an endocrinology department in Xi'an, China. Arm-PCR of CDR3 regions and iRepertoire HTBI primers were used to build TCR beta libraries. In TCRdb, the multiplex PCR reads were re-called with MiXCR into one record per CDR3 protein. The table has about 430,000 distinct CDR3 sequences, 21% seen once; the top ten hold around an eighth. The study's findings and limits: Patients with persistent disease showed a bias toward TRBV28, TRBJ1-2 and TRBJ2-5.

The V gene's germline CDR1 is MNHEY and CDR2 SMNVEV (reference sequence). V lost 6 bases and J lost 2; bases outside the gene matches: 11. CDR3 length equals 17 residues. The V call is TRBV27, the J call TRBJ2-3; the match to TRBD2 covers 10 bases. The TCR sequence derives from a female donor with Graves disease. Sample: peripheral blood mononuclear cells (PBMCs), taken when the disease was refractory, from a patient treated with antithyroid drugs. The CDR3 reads CASSQGTSGKHTDTQYF. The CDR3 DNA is TGTGCCAGCAGCCAAGGAACTAGCGGGAAGCACACAGATACGCAGTATTTT.